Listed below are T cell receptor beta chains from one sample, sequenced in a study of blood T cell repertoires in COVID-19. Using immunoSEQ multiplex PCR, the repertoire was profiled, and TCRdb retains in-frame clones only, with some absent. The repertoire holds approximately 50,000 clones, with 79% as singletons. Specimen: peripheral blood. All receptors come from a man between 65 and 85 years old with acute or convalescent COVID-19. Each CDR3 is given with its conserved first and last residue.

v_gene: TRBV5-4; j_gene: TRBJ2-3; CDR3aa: CASSLPGQGGPYTQYF
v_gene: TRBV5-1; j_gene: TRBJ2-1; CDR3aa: CASRQYSSSYNEQFF
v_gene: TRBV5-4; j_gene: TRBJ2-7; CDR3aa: CASSDGQASGEQYF
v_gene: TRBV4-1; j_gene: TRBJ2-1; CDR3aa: CASSLFGGGYSPYNEQFF
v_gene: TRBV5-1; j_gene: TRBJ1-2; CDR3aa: CASSLASRNSYGYTF
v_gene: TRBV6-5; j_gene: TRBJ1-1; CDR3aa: CASSYGQGIVNTEAFF
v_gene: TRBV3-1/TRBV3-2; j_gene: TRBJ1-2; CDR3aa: CASSTQGFFNYGYTF
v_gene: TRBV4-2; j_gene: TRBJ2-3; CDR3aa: CASSLPAREGPDTQYF
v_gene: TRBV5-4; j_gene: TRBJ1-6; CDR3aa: CASSLGSSYNSPLHF
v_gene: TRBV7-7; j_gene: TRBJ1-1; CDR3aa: CASSSDPNTEAFF
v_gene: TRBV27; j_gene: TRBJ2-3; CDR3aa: CASSSLTPGGYTDTQYF
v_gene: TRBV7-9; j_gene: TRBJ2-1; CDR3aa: CASGQDYNEQFF
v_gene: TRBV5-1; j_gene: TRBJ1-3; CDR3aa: CASSLSGTGFGNTIYF
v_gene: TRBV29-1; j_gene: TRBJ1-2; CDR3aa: CSVATEYGYTF
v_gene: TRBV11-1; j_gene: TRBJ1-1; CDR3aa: CASSFGQGYTEAFF
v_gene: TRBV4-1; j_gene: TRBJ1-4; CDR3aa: CASSQVEGADEKLFF
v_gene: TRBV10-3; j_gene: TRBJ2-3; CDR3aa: CAIKGRRDRADTQYF
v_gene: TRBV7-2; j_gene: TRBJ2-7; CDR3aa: CASSQQDAGTYEQYF
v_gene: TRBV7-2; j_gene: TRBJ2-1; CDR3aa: CASSLAQVSNPFF
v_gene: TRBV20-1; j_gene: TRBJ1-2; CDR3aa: CSARLLEGYTF
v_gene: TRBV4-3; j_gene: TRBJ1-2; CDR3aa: CASSQDMAGRGYTF
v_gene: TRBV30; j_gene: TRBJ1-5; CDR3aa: CAWSMGRPNQPQHF
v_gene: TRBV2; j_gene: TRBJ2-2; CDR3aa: CASSGNAQGSGELFF
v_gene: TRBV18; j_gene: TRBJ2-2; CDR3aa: CASSPRDRMLGTGELFF
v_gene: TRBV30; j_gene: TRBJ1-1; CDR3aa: CAWSLASMNTEAFF
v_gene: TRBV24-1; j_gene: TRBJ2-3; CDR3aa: CATSDLTQGTDTQYF
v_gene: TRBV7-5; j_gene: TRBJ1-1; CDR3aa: CVMKGAPNTEAFF
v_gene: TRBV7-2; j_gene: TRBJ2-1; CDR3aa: CASKIPGLAGNEQFF
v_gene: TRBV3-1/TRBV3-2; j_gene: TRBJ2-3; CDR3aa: CASSHTGLAADTQYF
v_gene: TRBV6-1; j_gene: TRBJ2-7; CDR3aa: CASSERVRGGLYEQYF
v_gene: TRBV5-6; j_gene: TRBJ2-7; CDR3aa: CASSWELAYTGQYF
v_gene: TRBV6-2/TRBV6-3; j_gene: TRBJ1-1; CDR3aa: CASSDGGNTEAFF
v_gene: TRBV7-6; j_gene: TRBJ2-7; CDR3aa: CASSPAGLSVEQYF
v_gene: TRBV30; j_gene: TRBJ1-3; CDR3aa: CAWSGGTGNTIYF
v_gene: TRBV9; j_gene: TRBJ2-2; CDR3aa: CASSVTSLAANTGELFF
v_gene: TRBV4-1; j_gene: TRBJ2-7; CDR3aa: CASSQRLAGGPGRYEQYF
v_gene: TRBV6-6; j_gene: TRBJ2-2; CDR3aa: CASSYSGLGELFF
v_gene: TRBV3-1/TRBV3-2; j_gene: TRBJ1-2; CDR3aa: CASSQDPQGADGYTF
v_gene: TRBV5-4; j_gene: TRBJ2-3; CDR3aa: CASSASGSRTDMQYF
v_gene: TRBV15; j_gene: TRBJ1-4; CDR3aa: CATSRAVSNEKLFF
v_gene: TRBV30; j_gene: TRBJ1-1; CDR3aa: CAWSPTFRRANTEAFF
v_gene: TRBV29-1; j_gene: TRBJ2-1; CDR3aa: CSVRQGGNEQFF
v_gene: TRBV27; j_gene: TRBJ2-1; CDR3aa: CASSLDRGTYNEQFF
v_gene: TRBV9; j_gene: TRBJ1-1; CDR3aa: CASSPGTGATEAFF
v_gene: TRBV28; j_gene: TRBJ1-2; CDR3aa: CASRAGVGYTF
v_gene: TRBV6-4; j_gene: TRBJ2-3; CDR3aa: CASSEISGGTDTQYF
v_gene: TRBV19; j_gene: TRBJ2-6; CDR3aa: CATSPTAGSFGGANVLTF
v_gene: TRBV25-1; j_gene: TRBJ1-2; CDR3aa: CASSPQGIGYTF
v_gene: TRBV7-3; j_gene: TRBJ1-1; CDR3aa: CASSLNRGTEAFF
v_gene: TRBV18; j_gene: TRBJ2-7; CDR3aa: CASSLLDRPEQYF
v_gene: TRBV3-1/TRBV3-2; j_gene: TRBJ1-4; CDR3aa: CASSQDGGFEKLFF
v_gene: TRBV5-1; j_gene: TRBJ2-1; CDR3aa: CASSPIPTSGGAGVNNEQFF
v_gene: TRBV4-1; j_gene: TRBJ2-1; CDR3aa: CASSQVPGSDGYEQFF
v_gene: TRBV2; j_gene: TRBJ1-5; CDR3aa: CATQGVPYQPQHF